Listed here are 4 T cell receptor beta chains from one sample, sequenced in a study of blood T cell repertoires in COVID-19. The protocol was immunoSEQ multiplex PCR, while the TCRdb copy is restricted to in-frame clones and leaves out a portion. The sample has 50,000 to 65,000 clones, about four fifths seen once. What was sequenced was peripheral blood. All receptors derive from a human donor in a cohort sampled during active COVID-19.

The chain couples TRBV3-1 (or the pseudogene TRBV3-2) to TRBJ2-2, with 14 bases fitting TRBD2. This CDR3 has 19 amino acids. Germline V CDR1 and CDR2: LGHDT, YNNKEL (reference sequence). Trimming took 4 bases from V and 0 from J; bases not matched to a gene: 7. CDR3 sequence reads: CASSRRGLAGGPNTGELFF. The CDR3 DNA reads as TGTGCCAGCAGCCGAAGAGGACTAGCGGGGGGCCCGAACACCGGGGAGCTGTTTTTT.

This chain uses TRBV25-1 with TRBJ1-1, with D possibly being TRBD1 (6 bases). The V end lost 4 bases, the J end lost 0 bases, and 12 bases lay between the germline ends. The CDR3 totals 15 residues. Germline-derived CDR1 and CDR2 are MGHDK and SYGVNS. CDR3 in amino acids: CASSASGQLNTEAFF. For the CDR3, the DNA is TGTGCCAGCAGTGCCTCGGGACAACTGAACACTGAAGCTTTCTTT.

V usage is TRBV21-1 and J usage is TRBJ2-7; the table assigns TRBD2, which was not confirmed against the DNA. TRBV21-1 is a recognized pseudogene. The length of the CDR3 is 14 residues. The CDR3 is CASKSRVPYEEQYF. The CDR3 nucleotides read TGTGCCAGCAAGAGTCGGGTCCCTTATGAAGAGCAGTACTTC.

A single count supports this clone. The CDR3 region is CAISPRVDHNEQFF. In DNA, the CDR3 is TGTGCCATCAGTCCCCGGGTAGACCACAATGAGCAGTTCTTC. The chain couples TRBV10-3 to TRBJ2-1; no clear D. CDR1 is ENHRY and CDR2 is SYGVKD in the germline V gene. There are 14 residues in the CDR3. Between the trimmed V and J ends, which lost 5 bases and 5 bases, there was a span of 13 bases.